One and the same sample provided the 19 T cell receptor beta chains below, sequenced in a study of blood T cell repertoires in COVID-19. TCRdb's copy holds only in-frame clones and misses some; the assay was immunoSEQ multiplex PCR. The sample has roughly 300,000 clones; 65% to 90% are singletons. The sample was PBMCs or T cells enriched from blood (not recorded which). These receptors came from a woman aged 40 to 49 with acute COVID-19.

The chain uses TRBV18 and TRBJ2-7, with 12 nucleotides matching TRBD1. The CDR3 is 16 residues long. The germline V gene encodes CDR1 KGHSH and CDR2 LQKENI. V shed 3 bases, J shed 4 bases, and the junction held 7 bases outside the gene matches. The CDR3 nucleotides read TGTGCCAGCTCACCCCCTGGGACAGGGGGCGCGTACGAGCAGTACTTC. Translating gives CASSPPGTGGAYEQYF.

The CDR3, as DNA: TGTGCCAGCAAGTGGTGGGGAGCTAACTATGGCTACACCTTC. This sequence encodes CASKWWGANYGYTF. The gene calls are TRBV28 and TRBJ1-2; no clear D gene. Germline V gene sequence: CDR1 MDHEN, CDR2 SYDVKM. The CDR3 runs 14 residues. Trimming took 7 bases from V and 0 from J, leaving 12 bases between them.

J is TRBJ1-2 and V is TRBV20-1; 9 bases fit TRBD1. V was pared by 4 bases and J by 5 bases, with 11 bases of the junction left unmatched. The CDR3 is 15 residues long. The germline V gene encodes CDR1 DFQATT and CDR2 SNEGSKA (reference sequence). The CDR3 reads CSATDPLDRGYGYTF. In DNA form, the CDR3 reads TGCAGTGCTACTGATCCCTTGGACAGGGGTTATGGCTACACCTTC.

The chain combines TRBV5-6 with TRBJ2-2; perhaps TRBD1 as D (7 bases). This CDR3 is 16 amino acids long. V gave up 4 bases and J gave up 5 bases, with 18 bases separating them. CDR1 and CDR2 (germline): SGHDT, YYEEEE. The CDR3 DNA reads TGTGCCAGCAGCCTTCGTAGGGCAGGGGGGACCGGGGAGCTGTTTTTT. Translated: CASSLRRAGGTGELFF.

V usage is TRBV6-5 and J usage is TRBJ1-6; TRBD1 might be the D (5 bases). Per germline, CDR1 MNHEY and CDR2 SVGAGI. This CDR3 is built from 13 residues. The V end lost 2 bases, the J end lost 10 bases, and 9 bases lay between the germline ends. CDR3 in DNA: TGTGCCAGCAGTTACGCAGGGTTGTCACCCCTCCACTTT. It encodes CASSYAGLSPLHF.

V usage is TRBV4-1 and J usage is TRBJ1-1; D may be TRBD1 (5 bases). In germline, CDR1 is MGHRA, CDR2 YSYEKL. Trimming removed 0 bases at V and 0 bases at J, with 26 bases between. CDR3 size: 21 residues. The CDR3 DNA sequence: TGCGCCAGCAGCCAAGAATCCCCGATTTCCTCTTCCCGACAGATGAACACTGAAGCTTTCTTT. This codes for CASSQESPISSSRQMNTEAFF.

The chain couples TRBV11-3 to TRBJ1-4, with 9 bases matching TRBD1. V shed 3 bases, J shed 7 bases, and the junction held 18 bases outside the gene matches. CDR3 length: 19 amino acids. Germline V gene data show CDR1 as SGHNT and CDR2 as YENEEA. DNA for the CDR3: TGTGCCAGCAGCTTGGACTTCTCGCCTCCGGGACAGGGTTGTGAAAAACTGTTTTTT. Translated: CASSLDFSPPGQGCEKLFF.

This clone was seen a single time. The chain carries TRBV5-1 and TRBJ2-7; perhaps TRBD1 as D (5 bases). The germline gives CDR1 SGHRS, CDR2 YFSETQ. The CDR3 runs 13 residues. The V gene lost 4 bases and the J gene lost 7 bases, with 15 bases spanning the gap. The chain's CDR3 is CASSDSGFVEQYF. In DNA, the CDR3 is TGCGCCAGCAGCGATTCAGGGTTTGTAGAGCAGTACTTC.

CDR3 nucleotides: TGTGCCAGCAGCTGGACCGGGACAGGGCTTTTTCCCTATGGCTACACCTTC. It is translated as CASSWTGTGLFPYGYTF. The rearrangement joins TRBV5-8 to TRBJ1-2; 9 bases align to TRBD1. The CDR3 length is 17 residues. The junction had 13 bases not matched to a gene; V was cut back by 3 bases and J by 4 bases. CDR1 is SGHTS and CDR2 is YDEGEE in the germline V gene. Complete variable domain (other parts from reference TRBV5-8 and TRBJ1-2): EAGVTQSPTHLIKTRGQQATLRCSPISGHTSVYWYQQALGLGLQFLLWYDEGEERNRGNFPPRFSGRQFPNYSSELNVNALELEDSALYLCASSWTGTGLFPYGYTFGSGTRLTVV.

The chain carries TRBV28 and TRBJ2-1; weak D call: TRBD1 (6 bases). The V end lost 8 bases, the J end lost 6 bases, and 14 bases lay between the germline ends. Germline CDR1 MDHEN, CDR2 SYDVKM. The length of the CDR3 is 13 residues. The CDR3 reads CASRTDPPNEQFF. For the CDR3, the DNA is TGTGCCAGCCGGACAGACCCTCCCAATGAGCAGTTCTTC.

The rearrangement uses TRBV3-1 (or the pseudogene TRBV3-2) and TRBJ1-3; D is ambiguous. The CDR3 covers 19 residues. Germline V lookup: CDR1 LGHDT, CDR2 YNNKEL (reference sequence). Trimming cost V 6 bases and J 0 bases, with 24 bases left between them. The CDR3 DNA sequence: TGTGCCAGCAGTCCTAATCTATTGCGGGGTGCCTACTCTGGAAACACCATATATTTT. It encodes CASSPNLLRGAYSGNTIYF.

V is TRBV12-3 or TRBV12-4 and J is TRBJ1-1; D not resolved. This CDR3 is built from 11 residues. Between the trimmed V and J ends, which lost 8 bases and 1 base, there was a span of 5 bases. The DNA of the CDR3 is TGTGCCAGCGGTAGGAACACTGAAGCTTTCTTT. Translating it yields CASGRNTEAFF.

The rearrangement links TRBV28 to TRBJ1-2, with TRBD1 matching over 8 bases. Losses at the gene ends were 5 bases for V and 4 bases for J; bases not matched to a gene: 9. Germline V gives CDR1 MDHEN, CDR2 SYDVKM. CDR3 size: 15 residues. CDR3 sequence reads: CASSTPPDRAYGYTF. The CDR3 bases are TGTGCCAGCAGTACCCCCCCGGACAGGGCCTATGGCTACACCTTC.

J is TRBJ2-7 and V is TRBV28; 10 bases map to TRBD1. The CDR3 has 15 residues. Germline-derived CDR1 and CDR2 are MDHEN and SYDVKM. V was pared by 6 bases and J by 4 bases, with 9 bases of the junction left unmatched. The CDR3 region is CASSYRDRGGYEQYF. In DNA form, the CDR3 reads TGTGCCAGCAGCTATCGGGACAGGGGCGGGTACGAGCAGTACTTC. The whole variable domain, filled in from reference TRBV28 and TRBJ2-7, reads DVKVTQSSRYLVKRTGEKVFLECVQDMDHENMFWYRQDPGLGLRLIYFSYDVKMKEKGDIPEGYSVSREKKERFSLILESASTNQTSMYLCASSYRDRGGYEQYFGPGTRLTVT.

J is TRBJ2-1 and V is TRBV3-1 (or the pseudogene TRBV3-2), with D possibly TRBD2 on 6 matching bases. The CDR3 is made up of 12 amino acids. CDR1 is LGHDT and CDR2 is YNNKEL in the germline V gene (reference sequence). V shed 3 bases and J shed 10 bases, with 10 bases lying between them. CDR3 amino acids: CASSQVAEEQFF. As DNA, the CDR3 is TGTGCCAGCAGCCAGGTAGCGGAGGAGCAGTTCTTC.

The V gene is TRBV7-9, the J gene TRBJ2-7, with a tentative D call TRBD2 (6 bases). Germline lookup yields CDR1 SEHNR and CDR2 FQNEAQ (reference sequence). The CDR3 has 15 residues. The V and J ends lost 0 bases and 2 bases respectively, with 11 bases between them. The CDR3 here is CASSLAGGRAYEQYF. CDR3 DNA: TGTGCCAGCAGCTTAGCGGGAGGCAGAGCCTACGAGCAGTACTTC.

V is TRBV5-6 and J is TRBJ2-1, with a possible D match to TRBD2 (5 bases). The CDR3 covers 13 residues. The V end was cut by 6 bases, the J end by 12 bases, with 19 bases between. The germline CDR1 and CDR2 sequences are SGHDT and YYEEEE. This CDR3 is CASTLQSGSGQFF. The CDR3 coding sequence is TGTGCCAGCACCCTGCAAAGCGGTTCCGGGCAGTTCTTC.

This clone appeared a few times. The rearrangement links TRBV28 to TRBJ1-6; D may be TRBD1 (5 bases). Trimming stripped 4 bases from V and 0 bases from J, with 13 bases between. Germline V CDR1 and CDR2: MDHEN, SYDVKM. The CDR3 is 17 residues long. CDR3 sequence: CASSSMTESSYNSPLHF. CDR3 sequence (DNA): TGTGCCAGCAGTTCTATGACAGAAAGCTCCTATAATTCACCCCTCCACTTT.

A few counts support this clone. The CDR3, as DNA: TGTGCCACCAGCAGAGATGTAGCGGGGTTGCATCAGCCCCAGCATTTT. Translated: CATSRDVAGLHQPQHF. The chain is built from TRBV15 and TRBJ1-5; D not certain. CDR1 is LNHNV, CDR2 YYDKDF, per germline (reference sequence). This CDR3 is 16 amino acids long. V gave up 0 bases and J gave up 5 bases, with 14 bases separating them.